These 16 T cell receptor beta chains originate from one sample sequenced in a study of CD8+CD57+ T cells in acquired aplastic anemia. Profiling of TCR beta VDJ combinations and CDR3 sequences used genomic DNA as template. TCRdb called the reads again in MiXCR, with one record for every CDR3 protein. The data contain some 290,000 distinct CDR3 sequences, around 60% of them seen just once; the ten biggest clones take up under 8.5%. Sequenced: sorted CD4+, CD8+, or CD8+CD57+ T cells (not recorded which) from PBMCs. These receptors were collected from a human donor with severe aplastic anemia or a healthy control (not recorded which).

The table lists this clonotype with many counts. The chain combines TRBV24-1 with TRBJ1-4, with D tentatively TRBD1 (6 bases). V was trimmed by 9 bases and J by 2 bases, leaving 30 bases between them. The CDR3 is 20 residues long. The germline gives CDR1 KGHDR, CDR2 SFDVKD. The CDR3 coding sequence is TGTGCCACCCGGGGGCGGGGCCTAGGAGGTCACCGGTTTACTAATGAAAAACTGTTTTTT. Translation: CATRGRGLGGHRFTNEKLFF.

This clonotype was seen once. The rearrangement joins TRBV9 to TRBJ1-1, with D perhaps TRBD1 (6 bases). The CDR3 spans 13 residues. CDR1 SGDLS and CDR2 YYNGEE come from the germline V gene. Trimming left V 5 bases short and J 7 bases short, with 15 bases between. This chain's CDR3 is CASSFLGAHEAFF. For the CDR3, the DNA is TGTGCCAGCAGTTTTTTGGGGGCTCATGAAGCTTTCTTT.

This clonotype is a singleton in its sample. The chain combines TRBV24-1 with TRBJ1-5, with a possible D match to TRBD1 (5 bases). The CDR3 is 16 residues long. The ends were cut back, 3 bases at V and 4 bases at J, with 15 bases in the middle. Germline-derived CDR1 and CDR2 are KGHDR and SFDVKD. CDR3 loop: CATSDIDSRGNQPQHF. The CDR3 nucleotides read TGTGCCACCAGTGATATTGATTCGAGGGGAAATCAGCCCCAGCATTTT.

The chain links TRBV9 to TRBJ1-2; tentative D call: TRBD1 (6 bases). Per germline, CDR1 SGDLS and CDR2 YYNGEE. V gave up 4 bases and J gave up 4 bases, with 20 bases separating them. The CDR3 contains 16 residues. The CDR3 nucleotides read TGTGCCAGCAGCCAAGGAACAGGGATCCTTTTCTATGGCTACACCTTC. This sequence encodes CASSQGTGILFYGYTF.

Ten or more counts support this clonotype. V gene TRBV14 combines with J gene TRBJ1-3; D gene uncertain. The germline gives CDR1 SGHDN, CDR2 FVKESK. CDR3 length equals 12 residues. Trimming removed 4 bases from V and 3 bases from J, with 4 bases in between. In DNA form, the CDR3 reads TGTGCCAGCAGCCTCTATGGAAACACCATATATTTT. Translating it yields CASSLYGNTIYF.

This clonotype was observed many times. The V and J genes are TRBV9 and TRBJ1-4; TRBD1 agrees at 7 bases. Trimming took 3 bases from V and 4 from J; bases not matched to a gene: 9. Germline CDR1 and CDR2: SGDLS and YYNGEE. CDR3 length: 16 amino acids. For the CDR3, the DNA is TGTGCCAGCAGCGCCCACTTAGGGACAGTTAATGAAAAACTGTTTTTT. Translated: CASSAHLGTVNEKLFF.

In its sample, this clonotype was seen many times. This sequence joins TRBV5-8 and TRBJ2-5; 10 bases are a match to TRBD2. Trimming cost V 2 bases and J 5 bases; bases outside gene matches: 6. CDR3 length equals 15 residues. Germline values: CDR1 SGHTS, CDR2 YDEGEE. The CDR3 DNA reads as TGTGCCAGCAGCTTCCCTAGCGGGGGTCGGGAGACCCAGTACTTC. Protein product: CASSFPSGGRETQYF. The complete variable domain, with remaining parts taken from reference TRBV5-8 and TRBJ2-5, reads EAGVTQSPTHLIKTRGQQATLRCSPISGHTSVYWYQQALGLGLQFLLWYDEGEERNRGNFPPRFSGRQFPNYSSELNVNALELEDSALYLCASSFPSGGRETQYFGPGTRLLVL.

The CDR3 coding sequence is TGTGCCAGCAGCGGGACAGGGACCCGCACAGATACGCAGTATTTT. Translating gives CASSGTGTRTDTQYF. The chain uses TRBV7-9 and TRBJ2-3; 9 bases fit TRBD1. The V and J ends lost 5 bases and 1 base, in that order; junction bases with no gene match: 4. CDR1 and CDR2 (germline): SEHNR, FQNEAQ (reference sequence). The CDR3 is made up of 15 amino acids.

This clonotype was counted many times. V is TRBV20-1 and J is TRBJ1-2, with 8 bases lining up with TRBD1. Germline CDR1 and CDR2: DFQATT and SNEGSKA (reference sequence). There are 13 residues in the CDR3. The ends lost 5 bases at V and 0 bases at J; junction bases unmatched: 2. The CDR3 sequence is CSAGQGTNYGYTF. The CDR3 DNA sequence: TGCAGTGCTGGACAGGGAACTAACTATGGCTACACCTTC.

This clonotype was seen a handful of times. The chain employs TRBV7-8 and TRBJ1-2; TRBD1 matches at 7 bases. The ends lost 8 bases at V and 2 bases at J; junction bases unmatched: 5. This CDR3 is built from 13 residues. CDR1 is SGHVS and CDR2 is FQNEAQ in the germline V gene. In DNA form, the CDR3 reads TGTGCCAGCTCGAGACAGGGCAACTATGGCTACACCTTC. Its translation: CASSRQGNYGYTF.

The CDR3 here is CSADPQWGGETQYF. DNA of the CDR3: TGCAGTGCGGACCCCCAGTGGGGCGGAGAGACCCAGTACTTC. The V gene is TRBV20-1, the J gene TRBJ2-5; maybe TRBD1 (5 bases). The CDR3 contains 14 residues. V shed 6 bases and J shed 4 bases, with 18 bases lying between them. Per germline, CDR1 DFQATT and CDR2 SNEGSKA (reference sequence).

The rearrangement links TRBV20-1 to TRBJ2-5, with TRBD2 matching 13 bases. V lost 2 bases to trimming and J lost 4 bases; unmatched junction nucleotides: 7. Germline-derived CDR1 and CDR2 are DFQATT and SNEGSKA (reference sequence). The CDR3 runs to 16 residues. The CDR3 DNA sequence: TGCAGTGCTAGACAAACTAGCGGGGGGGCCAGAGAGACCCAGTACTTC. This gives the protein CSARQTSGGARETQYF.

V and J are TRBV6-5 and TRBJ1-1; 11 bases fit TRBD1. The junction had 10 bases not matched to a gene; V was cut back by 5 bases and J by 11 bases. This CDR3 region has 14 residues. Germline CDR1 reads MNHEY; CDR2 reads SVGAGI. The CDR3 nucleotides are TGTGCCAGCAGTCCCCGGACAGGGGGCGGACAGGCTTTCTTT. It encodes CASSPRTGGGQAFF.

The chain is built from TRBV2 and TRBJ1-4; D is unresolved. CDR1 SNHLY and CDR2 FYNNEI come from the germline V gene. The CDR3 sequence is 13 residues long. V lost 6 bases to trimming and J lost 6 bases, with 11 bases between them. The CDR3 sequence: CASSPAGYEKLFF. The DNA of the CDR3 is TGTGCCAGCAGCCCGGCGGGGTATGAAAAACTGTTTTTT.

V gene TRBV29-1 combines with J gene TRBJ1-5, with a possible D match to TRBD1 (6 bases). The CDR3 has 13 residues. Trimming took off 7 bases at V and 2 bases at J, with 12 bases between the two ends. The V gene's germline CDR1 is SQVTM and CDR2 ANQGSEA. CDR3 nucleotides: TGCAGCGCCGCAGGGGTCGGCAATCAGCCCCAGCATTTT. It yields the protein CSAAGVGNQPQHF.

V gene TRBV7-2 combines with J gene TRBJ2-7, with 12 bases fitting TRBD2. Trimming removed 1 base from V and 6 bases from J; junction bases left unmatched: 4. Germline loops: CDR1 SGHTA, CDR2 FQGNSA. This CDR3 contains 15 residues. The CDR3 loop reads CASSLGLAGGPEQYF. DNA of the CDR3: TGTGCCAGCAGCTTAGGGCTAGCGGGAGGGCCCGAGCAGTACTTC.